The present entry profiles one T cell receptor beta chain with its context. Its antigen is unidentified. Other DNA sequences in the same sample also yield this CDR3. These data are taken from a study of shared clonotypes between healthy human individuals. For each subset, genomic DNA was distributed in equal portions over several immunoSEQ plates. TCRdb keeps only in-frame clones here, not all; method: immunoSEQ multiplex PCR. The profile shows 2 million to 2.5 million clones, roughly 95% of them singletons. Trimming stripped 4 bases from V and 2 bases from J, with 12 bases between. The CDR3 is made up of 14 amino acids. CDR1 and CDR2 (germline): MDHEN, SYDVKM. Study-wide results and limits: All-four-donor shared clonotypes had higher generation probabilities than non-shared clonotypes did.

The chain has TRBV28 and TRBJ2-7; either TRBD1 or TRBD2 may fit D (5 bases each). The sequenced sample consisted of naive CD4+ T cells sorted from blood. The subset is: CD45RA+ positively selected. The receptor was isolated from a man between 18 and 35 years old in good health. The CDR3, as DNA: TGTGCCAGCAGTTCCGGGACGGGACCCTACGAGCAGTACTTC. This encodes CASSSGTGPYEQYF.